Below are 23 T cell receptor beta chains sequenced from a single sample in a study of response to subunit inactivated influenza vaccine. TCRdb ran MiXCR on the RT-PCR reads and lists one entry per CDR3 protein. The sample lists around 750,000 distinct CDR3 sequences; over 20% were seen once. The sequencing used PBMCs from blood, collected less than 6 days after vaccination. The receptors originated from a man aged 50 to 59 who received an inactivated influenza vaccine.

The sample holds a few counts of this clonotype. The chain joins TRBV28 to TRBJ1-5; D is undetermined. V shed 3 bases and J shed 0 bases, with 18 bases lying between them. The CDR3 contains 18 residues. Germline loops: CDR1 MDHEN, CDR2 SYDVKM. In nucleotides, the CDR3 is TGTGCCAGCAGTTTGACCTTTTGGGGTAGGAATAGCAATCAGCCCCAGCATTTT. It encodes CASSLTFWGRNSNQPQHF.

This clonotype occurred many times. The chain joins TRBV12-3 or TRBV12-4 to TRBJ2-2; no firm D call. This CDR3 comprises 13 residues. V gave up 5 bases and J gave up 5 bases, with 9 bases separating them. CDR3 protein: CASSAKRTGELFF. The CDR3 nucleotides are TGTGCCAGCAGTGCTAAGCGAACCGGGGAGCTGTTTTTT.

The genes are TRBV2 and TRBJ2-5; maybe TRBD1 (5 bases). V lost 2 bases and J 2 bases, leaving 12 bases between the germline ends. The CDR3 spans 15 residues. The germline V gene encodes CDR1 SNHLY and CDR2 FYNNEI. The CDR3 region is CASSENRTPQETQYF. DNA of the CDR3: TGTGCCAGCAGTGAAAACAGGACCCCTCAAGAGACCCAGTACTTC.

The chain combines TRBV3-1 with TRBJ2-7; D is unclear. The CDR3 loop spans 14 amino acids. V lost 3 bases and J lost 3, with 12 bases in between. Per the germline V gene, CDR1 is LGHDT and CDR2 is YNNKEL (reference sequence). The CDR3 reads CASSHRTSLYEQYF. The DNA for the CDR3 is TGTGCCAGCAGCCACCGGACCAGCCTCTACGAGCAGTACTTC.

V and J are TRBV18 and TRBJ2-1, with unresolved D. The germline V and J ends were trimmed by 0 bases and 2 bases, with 5 bases remaining between them. This CDR3 contains 14 residues. The germline V gene encodes CDR1 KGHSH and CDR2 LQKENI. CDR3 in DNA: TGTGCCAGCTCACCACCGGAGCCCTACAATGAGCAGTTCTTC. Protein product: CASSPPEPYNEQFF.

The sample holds a few counts of this clonotype. V and J are TRBV6-5 and TRBJ2-7; D call uncertain. V was shortened by 2 bases and J by 6 bases, with 14 bases between the two germline ends. CDR1 is MNHEY and CDR2 is SVGAGI in the germline V gene. CDR3 length: 14 residues. The CDR3 protein is CASSYPQSSGEQYF. DNA of the CDR3: TGTGCCAGCAGTTACCCGCAGAGTTCGGGCGAGCAGTACTTC.

V is TRBV28 and J is TRBJ2-2; D not certain. The CDR3 extends over 16 amino acids. V dropped 5 bases and J dropped 3 bases, with 16 bases sitting between them. Germline V gene lookup returns CDR1 MDHEN and CDR2 SYDVKM. CDR3 protein: CASSGVSLFYTGELFF. For the CDR3, the DNA is TGTGCCAGCAGTGGAGTTAGCCTCTTTTACACCGGGGAGCTGTTTTTT.

The rearrangement joins TRBV7-2 to TRBJ1-6; D not certain. In germline, CDR1 is SGHTA, CDR2 FQGNSA. V was trimmed by 1 base and J by 4 bases, leaving 11 bases between them. This CDR3 contains 16 residues. CDR3 bases: TGTGCCAGCAGCTTAGTATCGGCCACATATAATTCACCCCTCCACTTT. This codes for CASSLVSATYNSPLHF.

V usage is TRBV5-6 and J usage is TRBJ2-1; 14 bases agree with TRBD2. This CDR3 has 17 residues. Trimming cost V 0 bases and J 4 bases; bases outside gene matches: 3. CDR1 and CDR2 (germline): SGHDT, YYEEEE. Written as DNA, the CDR3 is TGTGCCAGCAGCTTGGGACTAGCGGGAGGGCGTTACAATGAGCAGTTCTTC. It yields the protein CASSLGLAGGRYNEQFF.

This chain links TRBV20-1 with TRBJ2-7; D gene unclear. The V end lost 1 base, the J end lost 3 bases, and 19 bases lay between the germline ends. The CDR3 sequence is 16 residues long. In germline, CDR1 is DFQATT, CDR2 SNEGSKA (reference sequence). The CDR3 nucleotides read TGCAGTGCTAGAGCCTACCGGGCCGTGAAAGGCTACGAGCAGTACTTC. Protein: CSARAYRAVKGYEQYF.

This clonotype turned up a few times. This rearrangement joins TRBV28 to TRBJ2-1; 7 nucleotides agree with TRBD2. V was clipped by 5 bases and J by 2 bases; unmatched bases: 6. Germline V CDR1 and CDR2: MDHEN, SYDVKM. This CDR3 has 15 amino acids. The CDR3 bases are TGTGCCAGCAGTAACGCGGGAGAGACCTACAATGAGCAGTTCTTC. Translation gives CASSNAGETYNEQFF. Together with reference TRBV28 and TRBJ2-1, the CDR3 gives the full variable domain: DVKVTQSSRYLVKRTGEKVFLECVQDMDHENMFWYRQDPGLGLRLIYFSYDVKMKEKGDIPEGYSVSREKKERFSLILESASTNQTSMYLCASSNAGETYNEQFFGPGTRLTVL.

The rearrangement links TRBV10-2 to TRBJ2-7, with D possibly being TRBD1 or TRBD2 (5 bases each). V lost 7 bases and J lost 1, with 11 bases in between. CDR1 and CDR2 from the germline V gene are WSHSY and SAAADI. This CDR3 is built from 13 residues. Written as DNA, the CDR3 is TGCGCCAGCATGGCAGGGAGATCCTACGAGCAGTACTTC. The encoded protein is CASMAGRSYEQYF.

The chain combines TRBV29-1 with TRBJ2-7; D is ambiguous. Trimming removed 6 bases at V and 1 base at J, with 16 bases between. CDR3 length: 14 residues. Germline V gene sequence: CDR1 SQVTM, CDR2 ANQGSEA. This chain's CDR3 is CSVSRGFPSYEQYF. Written as DNA, the CDR3 is TGCAGCGTGAGCCGTGGGTTCCCTTCCTACGAGCAGTACTTC.

The gene calls are TRBV7-9 and TRBJ2-7, with TRBD1 as a possible D gene (5 bases). In germline, CDR1 is SEHNR, CDR2 FQNEAQ (reference sequence). V lost 6 bases and J lost 5, with 11 bases in between. CDR3 length: 12 amino acids. The CDR3 sequence is CASRDARDEQYF. CDR3 sequence (DNA): TGTGCCAGCAGGGATGCCAGGGACGAGCAGTACTTC.

The V call is TRBV6-2 or TRBV6-3, the J call TRBJ2-7; 12 positions match TRBD2. Germline CDR1 reads MNHEY; CDR2 reads SVGEGT. This CDR3 is built from 18 residues. V lost 4 bases, J lost 5 bases, and 15 bases stayed unmatched. In DNA, the CDR3 is TGTGCCAGCAGTTCCCACAAGACTAGCGGGAGACCAACTCACGAGCAGTACTTC. Its translation is CASSSHKTSGRPTHEQYF.

The sample holds many counts of this clonotype. The J gene is TRBJ2-2, the V gene TRBV12-3 or TRBV12-4, with TRBD1 identical over 8 bases. V dropped 3 bases and J dropped 4; count of bases not matched to a gene: 7. The CDR3 sequence is 16 residues long. CDR3 sequence (DNA): TGTGCCAGCAGTTTCCGGCCAGGGGGCTTCACCGGGGAGCTGTTTTTT. Translating gives CASSFRPGGFTGELFF.

The chain is built from TRBV29-1 and TRBJ1-1; D remains unclear. Germline CDR1 is SQVTM and CDR2 is ANQGSEA. This CDR3 is 11 amino acids long. V lost 4 bases to trimming and J lost 5 bases, with 8 bases between them. The CDR3 coding sequence is TGCAGCGTTGTGGAGTCAACTGAAGCTTTCTTT. Encoded protein: CSVVESTEAFF.

This chain uses TRBV20-1 with TRBJ2-2; 9 bases align to TRBD2. The CDR3 is 14 amino acids. In germline, CDR1 is DFQATT, CDR2 SNEGSKA (reference sequence). V shed 4 bases, J shed 4 bases, and the junction held 4 bases outside the gene matches. The CDR3 DNA sequence: TGCAGTGCTATCGGGACTAGCAGCACCGGGGAGCTGTTTTTT. Its protein is CSAIGTSSTGELFF.

J is TRBJ2-7 and V is TRBV10-3, with D possibly matching TRBD2 (5 bases). Trimming took 8 bases from V and 2 from J, leaving 10 bases between them. The CDR3 consists of 12 residues. Germline-derived CDR1 and CDR2 are ENHRY and SYGVKD. The CDR3 nucleotides read TGTGCCATCGCCCGGGAAACCTACGAGCAGTACTTC. It translates to CAIARETYEQYF.

The chain links TRBV20-1 to TRBJ2-7, with TRBD1 matching 9 bases. The CDR3 runs to 15 residues. CDR1 and CDR2 (germline): DFQATT, SNEGSKA (reference sequence). The trim removed 6 bases at V and 3 bases at J, leaving 12 bases unmatched. CDR3 nucleotide sequence: TGCAGTGCACTTCGAACCGGGACAGGGCACTACGAGCAGTACTTC. It is translated as CSALRTGTGHYEQYF.

This clonotype was counted ten times or more. This chain connects TRBV29-1 to TRBJ1-1; unclear D gene. Germline CDR1 reads SQVTM; CDR2 reads ANQGSEA. The CDR3 runs to 11 residues. V gave up 6 bases and J gave up 2 bases, with 7 bases separating them. CDR3: CSVGRNTEAFF. CDR3 bases: TGCAGCGTCGGACGAAACACTGAAGCTTTCTTT.

J is TRBJ2-3 and V is TRBV27; 11 bases agree with TRBD2. This CDR3 is 16 amino acids long. CDR1 MNHEY and CDR2 SMNVEV come from the germline V gene (reference sequence). The junction had 5 bases not matched to a gene; V was cut back by 2 bases and J by 4 bases. CDR3 DNA sequence: TGTGCCAGCAGTTTAAGACTAGCGGGATTGGCAGATACGCAGTATTTT. Translated, it gives CASSLRLAGLADTQYF.

This clonotype was seen only a few times. Germline and junction disagree at one end, which may indicate a read error. The rearrangement uses TRBV4-2 and TRBJ2-3; D ambiguous. This CDR3 is built from 16 residues. Germline CDR1 reads LGHNA; CDR2 reads YNFKEQ. Here the CDR3 reads CASSQDPGASTDTQYF. The CDR3 DNA sequence: TGCGCCAGCAGCCAAGATCCTGGCGCTAGCACAGATACGCAGTATTTT.